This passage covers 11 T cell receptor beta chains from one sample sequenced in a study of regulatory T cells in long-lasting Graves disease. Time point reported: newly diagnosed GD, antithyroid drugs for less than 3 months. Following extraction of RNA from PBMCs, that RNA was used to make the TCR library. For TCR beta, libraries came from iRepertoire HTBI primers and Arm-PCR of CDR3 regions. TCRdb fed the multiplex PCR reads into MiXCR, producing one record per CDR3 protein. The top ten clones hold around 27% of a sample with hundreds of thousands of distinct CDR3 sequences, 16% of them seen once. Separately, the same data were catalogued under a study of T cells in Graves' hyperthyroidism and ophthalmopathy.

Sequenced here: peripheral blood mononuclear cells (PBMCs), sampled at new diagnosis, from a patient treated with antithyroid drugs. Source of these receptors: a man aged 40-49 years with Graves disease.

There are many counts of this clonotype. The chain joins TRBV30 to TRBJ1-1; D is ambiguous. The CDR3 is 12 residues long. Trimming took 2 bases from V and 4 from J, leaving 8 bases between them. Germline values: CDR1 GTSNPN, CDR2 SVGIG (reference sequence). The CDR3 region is CAWSLYSTEAFF. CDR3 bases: TGTGCCTGGAGTCTATACAGCACTGAAGCTTTCTTT.

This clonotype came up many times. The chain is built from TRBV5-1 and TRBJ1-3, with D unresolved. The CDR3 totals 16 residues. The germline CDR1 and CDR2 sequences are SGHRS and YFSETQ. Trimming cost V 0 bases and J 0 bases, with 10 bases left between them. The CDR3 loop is CASSLDRANSGNTIYF. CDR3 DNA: TGCGCCAGCAGCTTGGATCGGGCTAACTCTGGAAACACCATATATTTT.

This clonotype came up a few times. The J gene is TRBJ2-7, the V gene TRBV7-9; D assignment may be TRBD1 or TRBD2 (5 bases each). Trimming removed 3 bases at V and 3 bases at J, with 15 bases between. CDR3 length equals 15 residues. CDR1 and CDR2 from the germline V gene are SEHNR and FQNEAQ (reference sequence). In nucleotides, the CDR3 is TGTGCCAGCAGCTTCCCACTCGGGGCAGGCTACGAGCAGTACTTC. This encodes CASSFPLGAGYEQYF.

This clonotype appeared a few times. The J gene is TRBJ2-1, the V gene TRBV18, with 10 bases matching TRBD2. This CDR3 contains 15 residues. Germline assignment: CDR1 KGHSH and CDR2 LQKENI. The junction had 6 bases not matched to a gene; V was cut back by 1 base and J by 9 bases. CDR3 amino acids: CASSPQSGGAGEQFF. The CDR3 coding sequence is TGTGCCAGCTCACCACAGAGCGGGGGGGCCGGTGAGCAGTTCTTC.

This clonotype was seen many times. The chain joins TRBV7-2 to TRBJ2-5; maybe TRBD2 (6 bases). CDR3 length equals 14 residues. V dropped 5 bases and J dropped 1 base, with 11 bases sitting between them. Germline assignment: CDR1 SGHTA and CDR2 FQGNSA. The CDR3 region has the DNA TGTGCCAGCAGCCCAAGGACTACCCAAGAGACCCAGTACTTC. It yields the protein CASSPRTTQETQYF.

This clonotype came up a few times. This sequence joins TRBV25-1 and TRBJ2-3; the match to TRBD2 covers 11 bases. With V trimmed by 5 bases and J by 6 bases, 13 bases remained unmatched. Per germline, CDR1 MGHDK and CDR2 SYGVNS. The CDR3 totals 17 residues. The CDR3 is CASSSHTGTSGGDTQYF. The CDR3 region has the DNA TGTGCCAGCAGTTCACATACCGGGACTAGCGGTGGGGATACGCAGTATTTT.

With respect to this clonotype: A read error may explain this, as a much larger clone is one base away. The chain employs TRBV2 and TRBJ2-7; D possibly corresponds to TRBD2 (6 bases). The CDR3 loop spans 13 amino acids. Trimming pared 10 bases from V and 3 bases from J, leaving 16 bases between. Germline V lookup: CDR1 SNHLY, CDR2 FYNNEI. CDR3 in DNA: TGTGCCACCAGACTAGAGGGTATCTACGAGCAGTACTTC. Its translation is CATRLEGIYEQYF. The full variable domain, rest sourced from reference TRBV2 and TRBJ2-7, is EPEVTQTPSHQVTQMGQEVILRCVPISNHLYFYWYRQILGQKVEFLVSFYNNEISEKSEIFDDQFSVERPDGSNFTLKIRSTKLEDSAMYFCATRLEGIYEQYFGPGTRLTVT.

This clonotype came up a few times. CDR3 nucleotides: TGCAGTGCTAGTGGGACAGGGGAAGCCTACGAGCAGTACTTC. This codes for CSASGTGEAYEQYF. The chain couples TRBV20-1 to TRBJ2-7; 10 bases line up with TRBD1. Germline V lookup: CDR1 DFQATT, CDR2 SNEGSKA (reference sequence). This CDR3 has 14 residues. Unmatched junction bases numbered 4, after V lost 3 bases and J lost 2 bases.

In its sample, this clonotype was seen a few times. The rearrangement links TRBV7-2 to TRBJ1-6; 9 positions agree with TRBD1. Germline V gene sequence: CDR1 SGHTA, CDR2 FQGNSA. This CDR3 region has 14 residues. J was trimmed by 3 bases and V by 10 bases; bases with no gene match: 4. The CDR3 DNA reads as TGTGCCATCAAGACAGGGGGCTATAATTCACCCCTCCACTTT. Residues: CAIKTGGYNSPLHF.

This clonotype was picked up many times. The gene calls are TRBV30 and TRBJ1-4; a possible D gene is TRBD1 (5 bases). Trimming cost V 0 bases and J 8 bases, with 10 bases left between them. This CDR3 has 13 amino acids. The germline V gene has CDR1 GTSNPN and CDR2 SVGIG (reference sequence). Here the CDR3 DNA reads TGTGCCTGGAGTGTAATGGCAGGGGAAAAACTGTTTTTT. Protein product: CAWSVMAGEKLFF.

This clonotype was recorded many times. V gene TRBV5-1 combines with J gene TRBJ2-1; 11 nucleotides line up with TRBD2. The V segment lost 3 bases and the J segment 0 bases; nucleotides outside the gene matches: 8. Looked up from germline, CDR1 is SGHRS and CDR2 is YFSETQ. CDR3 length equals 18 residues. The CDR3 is CASSSSGGKGASYNEQFF. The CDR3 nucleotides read TGCGCCAGCAGCTCTAGCGGGGGGAAGGGGGCCTCCTACAATGAGCAGTTCTTC.